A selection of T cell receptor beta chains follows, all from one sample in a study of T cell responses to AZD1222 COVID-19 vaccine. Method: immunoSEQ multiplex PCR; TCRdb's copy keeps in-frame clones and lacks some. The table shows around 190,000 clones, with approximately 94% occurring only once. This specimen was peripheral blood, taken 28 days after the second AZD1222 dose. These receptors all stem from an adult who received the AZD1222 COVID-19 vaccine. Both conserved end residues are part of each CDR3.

CDR3aa: CASSPFPLLGGVLSYEQYF; len: 19; v_gene: TRBV28
CDR3aa: CASSQPYDRNSPLHF; len: 15; v_gene: TRBV4-1
CDR3aa: CASSPARVDEQYF; len: 13; v_gene: TRBV7-7
CDR3aa: CASSVGPGTQNTIYF; len: 15; v_gene: TRBV5-1
CDR3aa: CASSTLAGGGNTQYF; len: 15; v_gene: TRBV19
CDR3aa: CASSPLRVAPSDTQYF; len: 16; v_gene: TRBV7-7
CDR3aa: CASSLASQQGTRYGYTF; len: 17; v_gene: TRBV5-5
CDR3aa: CASSLGEAQHF; len: 11; v_gene: TRBV12-3/TRBV12-4
CDR3aa: CASSPWGANTEAFF; len: 14; v_gene: TRBV7-9
CDR3aa: CASMGQINEKLFF; len: 13; v_gene: TRBV19
CDR3aa: CASSLSSNLGGRSSYNSPLHF; len: 21; v_gene: TRBV27
CDR3aa: CASRGAREDTQYF; len: 13; v_gene: TRBV2
CDR3aa: CASSLGQIYGYTF; len: 13; v_gene: TRBV5-6
CDR3aa: CASSILAGRAGELFF; len: 15; v_gene: TRBV19
CDR3aa: CASSINQNTEAFF; len: 13; v_gene: TRBV19